This T cell receptor (beta chain) was sequenced for a study of CD8+ T cells in alopecia areata. General study points: Numerous expanded lesional clones remained in scalp and blood during tofacitinib.

It was cDNA, reverse transcribed from extracted RNA, that served as the sequencing template. Libraries were prepared by immunoSEQ multiplex PCR; TCRdb keeps only in-frame clonotypes and omits some of them. The sample records roughly 250,000 clones, 60% being singletons. Treatment: oral pan-JAK inhibitor, 5-10 mg twice daily. Alopecia areata patients gave lesional scalp punch biopsies and peripheral blood samples. About this clone itself: The target antigen is unknown.

V lost 5 bases to trimming and J lost 0 bases, with 11 bases between them. In germline, CDR1 is ENHRY, CDR2 SYGVKD. The CDR3 loop spans 14 amino acids. Sequencing was performed on CD4+ T cells sorted from blood, taken at week 52, from a patient treated with tofacitinib. This chain links TRBV10-3 with TRBJ2-7, with D possibly being TRBD1 or TRBD2 (5 bases each). The clonotype comes from a human donor with alopecia areata. CDR3 sequence reads: CAISPSGTSYEQYF. CDR3 DNA: TGTGCCATCAGTCCCTCGGGGACCTCCTACGAGCAGTACTTC.